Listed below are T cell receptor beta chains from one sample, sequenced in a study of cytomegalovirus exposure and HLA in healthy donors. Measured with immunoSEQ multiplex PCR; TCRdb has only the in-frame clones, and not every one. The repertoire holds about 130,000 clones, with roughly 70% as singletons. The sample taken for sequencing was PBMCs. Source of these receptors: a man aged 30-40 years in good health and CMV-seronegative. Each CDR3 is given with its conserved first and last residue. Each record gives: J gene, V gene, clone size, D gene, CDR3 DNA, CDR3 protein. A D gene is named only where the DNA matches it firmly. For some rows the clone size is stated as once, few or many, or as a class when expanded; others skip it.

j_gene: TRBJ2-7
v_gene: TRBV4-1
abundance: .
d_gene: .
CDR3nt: TGCGCCAGCAGCCAAGAGCACAGGGGGGGCGAGCAGTACTTC
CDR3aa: CASSQEHRGGEQYF

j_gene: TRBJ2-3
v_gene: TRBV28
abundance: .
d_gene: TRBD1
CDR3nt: TGTGCCAGCAGTCCGGACAGGTCCACAGATACGCAGTATTTT
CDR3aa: CASSPDRSTDTQYF

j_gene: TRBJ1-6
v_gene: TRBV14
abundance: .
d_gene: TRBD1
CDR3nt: TGTGCCAGCAGCCAGACAGGGCATTCACCCCTCCACTTT
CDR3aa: CASSQTGHSPLHF

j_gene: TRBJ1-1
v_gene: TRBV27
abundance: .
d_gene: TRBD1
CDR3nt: TGTGCCAGCAGTTTAATCGACCGGACAGGGCCCCGCACTGAAGCTTTCTTT
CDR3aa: CASSLIDRTGPRTEAFF

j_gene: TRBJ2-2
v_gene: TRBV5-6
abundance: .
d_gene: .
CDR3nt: TGTGCCAGCAGCTGGGGCCAGGGTGGAACCGGGGAGCTGTTTTTT
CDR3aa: CASSWGQGGTGELFF

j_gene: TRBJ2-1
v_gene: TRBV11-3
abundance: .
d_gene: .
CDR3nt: TGTGCCAGCAGCTTCGGCAGGGTCAATGAGCAGTTCTTC
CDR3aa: CASSFGRVNEQFF

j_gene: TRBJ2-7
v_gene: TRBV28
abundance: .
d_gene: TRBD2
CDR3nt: TGTGCCAGCAGTGTGGGACTAGCGGTCTCCTACGAGCAGTACTTC
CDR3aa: CASSVGLAVSYEQYF

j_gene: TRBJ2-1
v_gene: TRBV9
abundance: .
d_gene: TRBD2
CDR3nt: TGTGCCAGCAGCTCTTCTAGCGGGGGCGATGAGCAGTTCTTC
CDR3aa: CASSSSSGGDEQFF

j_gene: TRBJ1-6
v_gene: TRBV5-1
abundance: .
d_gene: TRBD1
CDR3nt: TGCGCCAGCAGCTTCACAGGGGGCAATTCACCCCTCCACTTT
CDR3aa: CASSFTGGNSPLHF

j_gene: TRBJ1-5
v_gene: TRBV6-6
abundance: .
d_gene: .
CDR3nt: TGTGCCAGCAGTCAGTCGCCAGGCTGGGGCAATCAGCCCCAGCATTTT
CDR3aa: CASSQSPGWGNQPQHF

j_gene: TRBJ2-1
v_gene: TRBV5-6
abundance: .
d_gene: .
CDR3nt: TGTGCCAGCAGTTTCCCTCAGGGGGAGCAGTTCTTC
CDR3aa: CASSFPQGEQFF

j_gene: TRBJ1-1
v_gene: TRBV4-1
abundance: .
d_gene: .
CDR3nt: TGCGCCAGCAGCCAAGTTAGCAGGGCCCTGAAAGCTTTCTTT
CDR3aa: CASSQVSRALKAFF

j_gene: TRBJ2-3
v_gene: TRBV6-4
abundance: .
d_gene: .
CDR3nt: TGTGCCAGCAGCCCCGGTAAGGGGGGGCGCACAGATACGCAGTATTTT
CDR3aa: CASSPGKGGRTDTQYF

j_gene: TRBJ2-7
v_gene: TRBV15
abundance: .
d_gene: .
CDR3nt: TGTGCCACCAGCAGAGTGGGGGGTTTCTACGAGCAGTACTTC
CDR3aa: CATSRVGGFYEQYF

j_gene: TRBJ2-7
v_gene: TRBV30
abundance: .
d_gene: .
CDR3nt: TGTGCCTGGAGTGGACAGTCCTACGAGCAGTACTTC
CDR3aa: CAWSGQSYEQYF

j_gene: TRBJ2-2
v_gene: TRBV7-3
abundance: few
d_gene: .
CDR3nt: TGTGCCAGCAGCCCATTGAACACCGGGGAGCTGTTTTTT
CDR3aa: CASSPLNTGELFF

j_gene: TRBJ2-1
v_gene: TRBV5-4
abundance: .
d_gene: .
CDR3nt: TGTGCCAGCAGCTTGGTTGGGCTCAATGAGCAGTTCTTC
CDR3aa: CASSLVGLNEQFF

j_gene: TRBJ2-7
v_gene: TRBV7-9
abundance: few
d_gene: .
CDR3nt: TGTGCCAGCAGCTTAGGACTTTACGGGTTAACCTACGAGCAGTACTTC
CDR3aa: CASSLGLYGLTYEQYF

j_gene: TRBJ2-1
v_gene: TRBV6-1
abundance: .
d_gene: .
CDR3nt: TGTGCCAGCCCAGACAGTCTTTACAATGAGCAGTTCTTC
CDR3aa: CASPDSLYNEQFF

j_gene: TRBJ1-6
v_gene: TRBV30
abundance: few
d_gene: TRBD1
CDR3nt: TGTGCCTGGACAAAAACCCGGACAGGAGGCACCTATAATTCACCCCTCCACTTT
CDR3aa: CAWTKTRTGGTYNSPLHF

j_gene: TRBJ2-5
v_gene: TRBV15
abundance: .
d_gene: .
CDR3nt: TGTGCCACCAGGCGAGAGATTAATATACTAGAGACCCAGTACTTC
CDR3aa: CATRREINILETQYF

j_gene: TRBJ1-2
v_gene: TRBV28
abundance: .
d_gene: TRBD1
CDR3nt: TGTGCCAGCAGTTTAAGGACAGGGGCCTATGGCTACACCTTC
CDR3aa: CASSLRTGAYGYTF

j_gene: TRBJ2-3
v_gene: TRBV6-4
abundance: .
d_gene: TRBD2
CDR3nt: TGTGCCAGCAGCACGGGGACTAGCGGCACAGATACGCAGTATTTT
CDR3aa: CASSTGTSGTDTQYF

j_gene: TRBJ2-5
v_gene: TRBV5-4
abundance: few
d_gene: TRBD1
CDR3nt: TGTGCCAGCAGCCCACAGTCCGGACAGGGGCAAGAGACCCAGTACTTC
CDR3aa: CASSPQSGQGQETQYF

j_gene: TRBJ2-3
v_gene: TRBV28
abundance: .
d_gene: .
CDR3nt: TGTGCCAGCATCTCGAGGACAGCCACAGATACGCAGTATTTT
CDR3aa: CASISRTATDTQYF

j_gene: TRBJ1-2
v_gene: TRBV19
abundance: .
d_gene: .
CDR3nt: TGTGCCGGCCAGACACAACCCTATGGCTACACCTTC
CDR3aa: CAGQTQPYGYTF

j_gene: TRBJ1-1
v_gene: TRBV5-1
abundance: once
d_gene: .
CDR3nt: TGCGCCAGTAGTAGGGGTATGAACACTGAAGCTTTCTTT
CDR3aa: CASSRGMNTEAFF

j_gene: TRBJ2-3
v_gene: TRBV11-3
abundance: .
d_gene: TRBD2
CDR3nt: TGTGCCAGCGGAAGGGGCAGCGGGGGGCCGGATACGCAGTATTTT
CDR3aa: CASGRGSGGPDTQYF

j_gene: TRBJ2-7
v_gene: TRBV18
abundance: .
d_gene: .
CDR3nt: TGTGCCAGCTCACCTACAAAGTTGTACGGGTTCTACGAGCAGTACTTC
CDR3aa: CASSPTKLYGFYEQYF

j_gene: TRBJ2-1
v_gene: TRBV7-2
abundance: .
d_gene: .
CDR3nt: TGTGCCAGCAGCTTAGAGGGTCAGACTAACAATGAGCAGTTCTTC
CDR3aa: CASSLEGQTNNEQFF

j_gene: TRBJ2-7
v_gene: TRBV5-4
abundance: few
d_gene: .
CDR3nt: TGTGCCAGCAGTAAAAGGGGAACCCACGAGCAGTACTTC
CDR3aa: CASSKRGTHEQYF

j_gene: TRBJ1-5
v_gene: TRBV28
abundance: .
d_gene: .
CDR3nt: TGTGCCAGCAGTTTATGGGCAGGCAATGTTCAGCCCCAGCATTTT
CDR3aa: CASSLWAGNVQPQHF

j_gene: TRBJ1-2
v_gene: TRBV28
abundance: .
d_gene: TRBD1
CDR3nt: TGTGCCAGCAGGAATACGCCGGGACAGGGTATCTACACCTTC
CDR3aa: CASRNTPGQGIYTF

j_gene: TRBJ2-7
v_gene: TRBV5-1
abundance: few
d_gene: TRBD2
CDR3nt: TGCGCCAGCAGCAATGGGAGGGACTCCAAGCAGTACTTC
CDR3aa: CASSNGRDSKQYF